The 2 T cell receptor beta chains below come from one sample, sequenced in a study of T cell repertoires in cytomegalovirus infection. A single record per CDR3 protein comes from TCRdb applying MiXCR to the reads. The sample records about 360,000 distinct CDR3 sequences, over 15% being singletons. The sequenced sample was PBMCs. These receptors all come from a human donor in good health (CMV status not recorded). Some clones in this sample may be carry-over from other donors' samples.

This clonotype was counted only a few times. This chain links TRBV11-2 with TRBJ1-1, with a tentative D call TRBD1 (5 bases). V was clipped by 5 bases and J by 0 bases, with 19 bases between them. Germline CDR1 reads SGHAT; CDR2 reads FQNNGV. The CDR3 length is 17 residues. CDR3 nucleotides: TGTGCCAGCAGCCCCCTCGGGGCAGGGCTTATGAACACTGAAGCTTTCTTT. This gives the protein CASSPLGAGLMNTEAFF.

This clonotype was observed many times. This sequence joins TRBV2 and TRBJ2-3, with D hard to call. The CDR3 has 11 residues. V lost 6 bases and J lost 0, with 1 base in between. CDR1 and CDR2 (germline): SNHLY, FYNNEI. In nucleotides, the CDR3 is TGTGCCAGCAGGAGCACAGATACGCAGTATTTT. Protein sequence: CASRSTDTQYF.